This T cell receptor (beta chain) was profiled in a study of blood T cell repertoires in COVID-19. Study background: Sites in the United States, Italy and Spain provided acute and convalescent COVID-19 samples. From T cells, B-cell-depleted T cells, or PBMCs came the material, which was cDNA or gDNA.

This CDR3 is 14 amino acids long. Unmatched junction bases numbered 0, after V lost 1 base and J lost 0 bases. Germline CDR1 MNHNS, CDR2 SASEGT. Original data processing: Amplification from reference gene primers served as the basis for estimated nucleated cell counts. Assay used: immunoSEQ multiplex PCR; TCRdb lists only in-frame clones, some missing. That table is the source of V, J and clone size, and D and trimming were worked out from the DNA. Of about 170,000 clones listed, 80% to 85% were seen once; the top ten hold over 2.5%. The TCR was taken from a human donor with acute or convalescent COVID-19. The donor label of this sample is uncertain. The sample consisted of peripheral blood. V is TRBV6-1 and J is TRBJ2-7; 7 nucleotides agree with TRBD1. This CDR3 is CASSEGDSSYEQYF. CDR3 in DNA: TGTGCCAGCAGTGAAGGGGACAGCTCCTACGAGCAGTACTTC.